These 11 T cell receptor beta chains were sequenced from one sample in a study of cytomegalovirus exposure and HLA in healthy donors. The primer mix had 60 Vbeta and 13 Jbeta primers. Repertoires were generated with immunoSEQ multiplex PCR, while TCRdb's copy carries only in-frame clones and drops some. The repertoire holds under 200,000 clones, with over 75% as singletons. Sequencing was performed on PBMCs. Receptors were obtained from a man over 45 in good health and CMV-seropositive.

V is TRBV7-3 and J is TRBJ2-2, with 9 positions matching TRBD2. The V gene end was trimmed by 8 bases and the J gene end by 5 bases; junction bases not matched to a gene: 12. The V gene's germline CDR1 is SGHTA and CDR2 FQGTGA. This CDR3 spans 16 amino acids. The CDR3 protein is CASRQALAGGTGELFF. In DNA, the CDR3 is TGTGCCAGCCGCCAGGCACTAGCGGGTGGTACCGGGGAGCTGTTTTTT.

The sample holds one count of this clone. The rearrangement joins TRBV11-2 to TRBJ2-1; D unresolved. V was cut by 6 bases and J by 5 bases, with 8 bases left in between. The CDR3 has 12 amino acids. CDR1 SGHAT and CDR2 FQNNGV come from the germline V gene. The CDR3, as DNA: TGTGCCAGCAGAGACAACCACAATGAGCAGTTCTTC. This sequence encodes CASRDNHNEQFF.

The chain carries TRBV4-1 and TRBJ2-7, with TRBD2 identical over 8 bases. CDR3 size: 12 residues. Germline CDR1 reads MGHRA; CDR2 reads YSYEKL. J was trimmed by 10 bases and V by 4 bases; bases with no gene match: 6. The chain's CDR3 is CASSRRGGIQYF. Here the CDR3 DNA reads TGCGCCAGCAGCCGTCGGGGGGGGATTCAGTACTTC.

This clone has only one observation. This rearrangement joins TRBV29-1 to TRBJ1-2, with 9 bases aligning to TRBD1. CDR3 length equals 15 residues. V dropped 6 bases and J dropped 0; count of bases not matched to a gene: 8. Germline V gene data show CDR1 as SQVTM and CDR2 as ANQGSEA. The CDR3 coding sequence is TGCAGCGTCGAGACAGGGGGGATTGCTAACTATGGCTACACCTTC. Its protein product is CSVETGGIANYGYTF.

The CDR3: CASSLTGFGETQYF. The CDR3 DNA follows: TGTGCCAGCAGCTTAACAGGTTTTGGGGAGACCCAGTACTTC. This chain links TRBV9 with TRBJ2-5, with D perhaps TRBD1 (5 bases). This CDR3 spans 14 amino acids. Trimming removed 4 bases from V and 5 bases from J, with 15 bases in between. The germline V gene encodes CDR1 SGDLS and CDR2 YYNGEE.

This clone was observed once. The chain joins TRBV7-2 to TRBJ2-7; 9 positions match TRBD1. Germline V gene data show CDR1 as SGHTA and CDR2 as FQGNSA. The CDR3 extends over 14 amino acids. With 4 bases clipped from V and 2 bases from J, the junction kept 3 bases outside the gene matches. CDR3 in DNA: TGTGCCAGCAGCTGGGGGGACAGGGCCTACGAGCAGTACTTC. Translation gives CASSWGDRAYEQYF.

The chain couples TRBV18 to TRBJ1-2; tentatively, D is TRBD1 (6 bases). Germline V gives CDR1 KGHSH, CDR2 LQKENI. Deletions cut 3 bases from V and 8 bases from J, with 16 bases between. This CDR3 is built from 14 residues. This CDR3 reads CASSPAIQGQGYTF. Here the CDR3 DNA reads TGTGCCAGCTCACCCGCAATACAGGGTCAGGGCTACACCTTC.

The rearrangement links TRBV7-2 to TRBJ1-5; D remains unclear. Germline CDR1 is SGHTA and CDR2 is FQGNSA. The CDR3 has 14 amino acids. Trimming stripped 5 bases from V and 2 bases from J, with 10 bases between. Written as DNA, the CDR3 is TGTGCCAGCAGCCCCTATGTAGGCAATCAGCCCCAGCATTTT. Its protein product is CASSPYVGNQPQHF.

The chain has TRBV18 and TRBJ1-1; 9 bases line up with TRBD1. The germline V gene has CDR1 KGHSH and CDR2 LQKENI. Trimming took 8 bases from V and 1 from J; bases not matched to a gene: 14. The CDR3 length is 17 residues. The CDR3 loop is CASVRSGTGSPNTEAFF. In nucleotides, the CDR3 is TGTGCCAGCGTGCGATCCGGGACAGGGTCCCCGAACACTGAAGCTTTCTTT.

The chain uses TRBV30 and TRBJ1-2, with 7 bases aligning to TRBD1. Germline-derived CDR1 and CDR2 are GTSNPN and SVGIG (reference sequence). V was pared by 1 base and J by 7 bases, with 9 bases of the junction left unmatched. CDR3 length: 14 amino acids. In DNA form, the CDR3 reads TGTGCCTGGAGTGGGGACAGAGGGGGCTTTGGCTACACCTTC. Translation: CAWSGDRGGFGYTF.

The chain links TRBV7-3 to TRBJ2-5; 7 positions match TRBD1. Germline CDR1 SGHTA, CDR2 FQGTGA. The CDR3 extends over 13 amino acids. The junction had 1 base not matched to a gene; V was cut back by 5 bases and J by 1 base. The CDR3 coding sequence is TGTGCCAGCAGCCGGGACAGCCAAGAGACCCAGTACTTC. Residues: CASSRDSQETQYF. Using reference TRBV7-3 and TRBJ2-5 for the parts outside the CDR3, the full variable domain is GAGVSQTPSNKVTEKGKYVELRCDPISGHTALYWYRQSLGQGPEFLIYFQGTGAADDSGLPNDRFFAVRPEGSVSTLKIQRTERGDSAVYLCASSRDSQETQYFGPGTRLLVL.